The clone carrying this T cell receptor (beta chain) was seen just once. The sample belongs to a study of blood T cell repertoires in COVID-19. Background on the study: From the United States, Italy and Spain came samples of acute and convalescent COVID-19. PBMCs, B-cell-depleted T cells, or T cells provided the cDNA or gDNA that made up the material.

Authors' data handling: Amplified reference gene primers provided the basis for estimating nucleated cell counts. The assay was immunoSEQ multiplex PCR, and TCRdb's table has in-frame clones only and misses some. V and J calls and clone size are given by that table; D and trimming were obtained from the DNA. The sample gives some 80,000 clones, approximately 84% of which show up once; 12% is in the top ten. The germline V gene encodes CDR1 LGHDT and CDR2 YNNKEL (reference sequence). The CDR3 consists of 17 residues. V trimming: 3 bases; J trimming: 0 bases; junction bases outside the gene matches: 6.

The specimen sequenced was peripheral blood. This TCR was recovered from a human donor in a cohort sampled during active COVID-19. This chain links TRBV3-1 (or the pseudogene TRBV3-2) with TRBJ2-4, with 9 bases identical to TRBD1. This CDR3 reads CASSHPRQGGAKNIQYF. CDR3 sequence (DNA): TGTGCCAGCAGCCACCCCCGACAGGGGGGAGCCAAAAACATTCAGTACTTC.